These T cell receptor beta chains were read from a single sample in a study of blood T cell repertoires in COVID-19. Clones were read by immunoSEQ multiplex PCR, and TCRdb kept only the in-frame ones, dropping some. This sample has about 140,000 clones, with 78% found just once. Sequenced material: PBMCs or T cells enriched from blood (not recorded which). The receptors originated from a woman aged 45 to 65 who had recovered from COVID-19. Both conserved end residues are trimmed from each CDR3. Fields, in order: J gene, V gene, CDR3 protein.

TRBJ2-1,TRBV19,ASSHSPQRGEQF
TRBJ1-4,TRBV3-1/TRBV3-2,ASSQAGTGGEKLF
TRBJ2-3,TRBV27,ASSFQRGGSDTQY
TRBJ1-2,TRBV4-1,ASSQVDTGNYGYT
TRBJ2-7,TRBV7-9,ASSLTGMYEQY
TRBJ1-5,TRBV4-2,ASSQGQGRLVRNQPQH
TRBJ1-5,TRBV7-9,ASSFGHNSNQPQH
TRBJ2-5,TRBV21-1,ASSKARRGFETQY
TRBJ1-4,TRBV3-1/TRBV3-2,ASSQEGDEKLF
TRBJ1-2,TRBV3-1/TRBV3-2,ASSQEGRFYGYT
TRBJ1-2,TRBV7-2,ASSFKDRGYGYT
TRBJ2-5,TRBV11-2,ASSSLAGQETQY
TRBJ2-3,TRBV19,ASSTAGVDTQY
TRBJ1-4,TRBV15,ATSRGAGQPEKLF
TRBJ1-2,TRBV7-3,ASGRTGGPAGYT
TRBJ2-2,TRBV5-4,ASSLGVTGTGELF
TRBJ2-1,TRBV3-1/TRBV3-2,ASSQGQDNEQF
TRBJ2-1,TRBV11-2,ASSLGGGGPYNEQF
TRBJ2-7,TRBV11-2,ASSSDREVYEQY
TRBJ1-4,TRBV5-1,ASSLAPRFNEKLF
TRBJ1-2,TRBV6-5,ASRRSGQLDGYT
TRBJ1-4,TRBV10-3,AISSTGTNEKLF
TRBJ2-3,TRBV25-1,ASSPSRRNTDTQY
TRBJ2-5,TRBV3-1/TRBV3-2,ASSRFGGGTYQETQY
TRBJ1-1,TRBV7-9,ASSTGGGYEAF
TRBJ1-2,TRBV28,ASTPQGRPNYGYT
TRBJ2-3,TRBV6-5,ASSGRGRADTQY
TRBJ1-5,TRBV15,ATSRDQNQPQH
TRBJ1-4,TRBV5-1,ASSRTGGSTNEKLF
TRBJ2-2,TRBV20-1,SASGHNTGELF
TRBJ1-2,TRBV6-4,ASTLEQGKTDYGYT
TRBJ2-7,TRBV7-9,ASSSDRGNEQY
TRBJ1-1,TRBV29-1,SVAEGDTEAF
TRBJ1-2,TRBV7-9,ASTLPGQHNYGYT
TRBJ1-6,TRBV3-1/TRBV3-2,ASSQAAGLGNSPLH
TRBJ1-6,TRBV7-3,ASSLKRETPLH
TRBJ1-5,TRBV7-9,ASSSGTGGRTQH
TRBJ2-7,TRBV6-5,ASSYLGQGEFEQY
TRBJ1-5,TRBV18,ASSPTGTGTQPQH
TRBJ1-1,TRBV7-9,ASSLTVNTEAF